The 27 T cell receptor beta chains below come from one sample, sequenced in a study of T and B cells in COVID-19 patients. BIOMED2 TRB-A/B primer pools were used in multiplex TRB PCR. From the multiplex PCR reads, TCRdb called clonotypes with MiXCR, one entry per CDR3 protein. The data contain several hundred distinct CDR3 sequences, about a fifth of them singletons. TRB was amplified from around 250-460 ng of blood genomic DNA. The sample comprised blood. These receptors originate from a human donor with active COVID-19.

This clonotype is labeled large. The chain carries TRBV6-6 and TRBJ2-7; 10 positions agree with TRBD1. The junction had 8 bases not matched to a gene; V was cut back by 4 bases and J by 5 bases. The germline CDR1 and CDR2 sequences are MNHNY and SVGAGI (reference sequence). The CDR3 loop spans 15 amino acids. CDR3 sequence: CASSSPGQGFDEQYF. CDR3 sequence (DNA): TGTGCCAGCAGTTCGCCGGGACAGGGGTTCGACGAGCAGTACTTC.

This clonotype was seen a few times. The chain uses TRBV9 and TRBJ2-2, with D maybe TRBD1 (5 bases). V was cut by 3 bases and J by 5 bases, with 14 bases left in between. Germline V gene data show CDR1 as SGDLS and CDR2 as YYNGEE. The CDR3 has 15 residues. The CDR3 loop is CASSGSQGRTGELFF. CDR3 sequence (DNA): TGTGCCAGCAGCGGGTCTCAGGGTCGAACCGGGGAGCTGTTTTTT.

Sample share makes this clonotype medium-sized. The V gene is TRBV5-1, the J gene TRBJ2-3; 7 bases agree with TRBD1. After removal of 5 bases from V and 0 bases from J, the junction contained 9 bases not matched to a gene. CDR3 length: 16 amino acids. Germline CDR1 SGHRS, CDR2 YFSETQ. The CDR3 protein is CASSTGTASSTDTQYF. CDR3 bases: TGCGCCAGCAGTACCGGGACAGCATCTAGCACAGATACGCAGTATTTT.

This chain connects TRBV4-3 to TRBJ1-6; TRBD1 matches at 10 bases. Germline V lookup: CDR1 LGHNA, CDR2 YSLEER. CDR3 length equals 17 residues. Unmatched junction bases numbered 11, after V lost 2 bases and J lost 10 bases. The CDR3 nucleotides read TGCGCCAGCAGCCAAAGGGACAGGGGCCAACTAGGGTCACCCCTCCACTTT. Its protein is CASSQRDRGQLGSPLHF.

The gene calls are TRBV25-1 and TRBJ1-1; no reliable D call. Trimming took 7 bases from V and 4 from J, leaving 10 bases between them. In germline, CDR1 is MGHDK, CDR2 SYGVNS. The CDR3 loop spans 12 amino acids. DNA of the CDR3: TGTGCCAGCACCCAATTAGGCACTGAAGCTTTCTTT. This sequence encodes CASTQLGTEAFF.

Judged by abundance, this clonotype is large. This sequence joins TRBV29-1 and TRBJ2-7; D gene ambiguous. Germline V CDR1 and CDR2: SQVTM, ANQGSEA. The CDR3 runs 10 residues. V was trimmed by 5 bases and J by 3 bases, leaving 5 bases between them. The DNA for the CDR3 is TGCAGCGTTCAGGACTACGAGCAGTACTTC. Translation gives CSVQDYEQYF.

The chain links TRBV28 to TRBJ1-1; TRBD1 might be the D (6 bases). Germline CDR1 is MDHEN and CDR2 is SYDVKM. Trimming removed 2 bases at V and 4 bases at J, with 8 bases between. The CDR3 totals 13 residues. The CDR3 protein is CASSLTGPTEAFF. The CDR3, as DNA: TGTGCCAGCAGTTTAACAGGGCCCACTGAAGCTTTCTTT.

In its sample, this clonotype ranks as medium-sized (0.01 to 0.1%). J is TRBJ2-1 and V is TRBV4-1; no definite D call. The length of the CDR3 is 14 residues. Trimming took 0 bases from V and 7 from J, leaving 10 bases between them. Per the germline V gene, CDR1 is MGHRA and CDR2 is YSYEKL. The CDR3: CASSQDTRWNEQFF. CDR3 nucleotide sequence: TGCGCCAGCAGCCAAGATACTCGATGGAATGAGCAGTTCTTC.

This clonotype was seen a handful of times. This chain uses TRBV20-1 with TRBJ2-4; 10 nucleotides match TRBD2. The CDR3 is 18 residues long. With V trimmed by 1 base and J by 0 bases, 9 bases remained unmatched. CDR1 and CDR2 (germline): DFQATT, SNEGSKA (reference sequence). The CDR3 region is CSARAREASGGAKNIQYF. The DNA of the CDR3 is TGCAGTGCTAGAGCCCGAGAAGCTAGCGGGGGAGCCAAAAACATTCAGTACTTC.

This rearrangement joins TRBV20-1 to TRBJ2-5; 8 bases match TRBD1. Germline CDR1 and CDR2: DFQATT and SNEGSKA (reference sequence). The V and J ends lost 3 bases and 5 bases, in that order; junction bases with no gene match: 8. This CDR3 is 14 amino acids long. Here the CDR3 reads CSARRTGRWETQYF. The CDR3 DNA reads as TGCAGTGCTAGGAGGACAGGGAGGTGGGAGACCCAGTACTTC.

This clonotype is large in the sample. The gene calls are TRBV19 and TRBJ1-2; D unclear. The V end was cut by 6 bases, the J end by 2 bases, with 10 bases between. This CDR3 spans 13 amino acids. CDR1 and CDR2 (germline): LNHDA, SQIVND (reference sequence). The CDR3 nucleotides read TGTGCCAGTAGAGACGGACGGAACTATGGCTACACCTTC. Amino acid sequence: CASRDGRNYGYTF.

The chain carries TRBV5-5 and TRBJ2-1; possible D gene TRBD2, 6 bases. The CDR3 is made up of 14 amino acids. Germline assignment: CDR1 SGHKS and CDR2 YYEKEE (reference sequence). V was clipped by 5 bases and J by 6 bases, with 15 bases between them. The DNA of the CDR3 is TGTGCCAGCAGGCTGGGTCTAGCGAGCAATGAGCAGTTCTTC. Its protein product is CASRLGLASNEQFF.

By proportion, this clonotype is medium-sized. The rearrangement joins TRBV20-1 to TRBJ1-3; no reliable D call. Per germline, CDR1 DFQATT and CDR2 SNEGSKA (reference sequence). The CDR3 runs 14 residues. Trimming removed 0 bases from V and 0 bases from J, with 6 bases in between. CDR3 residues: CSARDGGSGNTIYF. CDR3 DNA: TGCAGTGCTAGAGACGGAGGCTCTGGAAACACCATATATTTT.

This clonotype was counted only a few times. V is TRBV4-1 and J is TRBJ2-5, with D perhaps matching TRBD1 (6 bases). The CDR3 loop spans 15 amino acids. Germline V lookup: CDR1 MGHRA, CDR2 YSYEKL. Deletions cut 4 bases from V and 4 bases from J, with 16 bases between. This CDR3 reads CASSPLTGMVETQYF. In DNA, the CDR3 is TGCGCCAGCAGCCCCTTAACAGGGATGGTAGAGACCCAGTACTTC.

In its sample, this clonotype ranks as medium-sized (0.01 to 0.1%). This chain connects TRBV7-2 to TRBJ2-7, with D unclear. The CDR3 runs to 15 residues. Germline CDR1 and CDR2: SGHTA and FQGNSA. The V end lost 4 bases, the J end lost 1 base, and 14 bases lay between the germline ends. The CDR3 DNA is TGTGCCAGCAGCTGGGCGGCAGGAATATCCTACGAGCAGTACTTC. It yields the protein CASSWAAGISYEQYF.

The rearrangement links TRBV9 to TRBJ2-3; D is unclear. Looked up from germline, CDR1 is SGDLS and CDR2 is YYNGEE. Trimming took off 4 bases at V and 1 base at J, with 10 bases between the two ends. The CDR3 runs to 14 residues. Here the CDR3 reads CASSPRGGTDTQYF. The CDR3 DNA reads TGTGCCAGCAGCCCCCGAGGCGGCACAGATACGCAGTATTTT.

This clonotype showed up just once. Because it lacks the conserved phenylalanine or tryptophan at the end, this CDR3 is likely a read error. The limits of the CDR3 on the DNA are not certain, so only TCRdb's listed CDR3 is given. The chain employs TRBV5-6 and TRBJ2-2; the DNA was not compared with TRBD2, the D call given in the table. The germline gives CDR1 SGHDT, CDR2 YYEEEE. Including both end residues, the CDR3 is 14 amino acids long. The CDR3 loop is CASSWAGSTGERGG.

By sample share, this clonotype is large. The chain recombines TRBV12-3 or TRBV12-4 with TRBJ1-3, with D uncertain. Trimming stripped 4 bases from V and 9 bases from J, with 13 bases between. The CDR3 totals 13 residues. The CDR3 region is CASSSPRTGTIYF. The CDR3 bases are TGTGCCAGCAGTTCCCCTCGGACGGGCACCATATATTTT.

The chain uses TRBV7-3 and TRBJ2-1, with D perhaps TRBD2 (6 bases). The length of the CDR3 is 14 residues. Germline CDR1 SGHTA, CDR2 FQGTGA. Deletions cut 4 bases from V and 7 bases from J, with 14 bases between. CDR3 protein: CASSSDYRGNEQFF. CDR3 sequence (DNA): TGTGCCAGCAGCTCGGACTATCGAGGGAATGAGCAGTTCTTC.

This clonotype qualifies as hyperexpanded. The V and J genes are TRBV5-5 and TRBJ1-6, with 8 positions matching TRBD1. The V segment lost 2 bases and the J segment 8 bases; nucleotides outside the gene matches: 12. Germline assignment: CDR1 SGHKS and CDR2 YYEKEE (reference sequence). The CDR3 has 17 amino acids. The CDR3: CASSFGVAGGIYSPLHF. The CDR3, as DNA: TGTGCCAGCAGCTTCGGGGTGGCAGGGGGCATATATTCACCCCTCCACTTT.

By sample fraction, this clonotype is large (0.1 to 1%). The chain employs TRBV29-1 and TRBJ2-1; D might be TRBD1 (6 bases). The length of the CDR3 is 13 residues. Trimming removed 7 bases at V and 8 bases at J, with 18 bases between. The germline CDR1 and CDR2 sequences are SQVTM and ANQGSEA. The CDR3 here is CSARGLFQDEQFF. The CDR3 bases are TGCAGCGCCAGGGGTCTCTTCCAGGATGAGCAGTTCTTC.

The chain is built from TRBV5-6 and TRBJ2-1, with 9 bases aligning to TRBD2. Trimming took 5 bases from V and 3 from J; bases not matched to a gene: 6. Germline V gene data show CDR1 as SGHDT and CDR2 as YYEEEE. The CDR3 spans 15 residues. The CDR3 sequence is CASRLGLAGYNEQFF. Here the CDR3 DNA reads TGTGCCAGCAGGCTGGGACTAGCAGGCTACAATGAGCAGTTCTTC.

This clonotype is labeled as medium-sized. This chain links TRBV18 with TRBJ2-3; 8 nucleotides agree with TRBD2. Germline V gives CDR1 KGHSH, CDR2 LQKENI. J lost 10 bases, V lost 3 bases, and 15 bases had no gene match. The CDR3 runs 16 residues. Here the CDR3 reads CASSPASGGEGWAQYF. CDR3 in DNA: TGTGCCAGCTCACCCGCCTCCGGGGGGGAAGGTTGGGCGCAGTATTTT. The whole variable domain, remainder taken from reference TRBV18 and TRBJ2-3, is NAGVMQNPRHLVRRRGQEARLRCSPMKGHSHVYWYRQLPEEGLKFMVYLQKENIIDESGMPKERFSAEFPKEGPSILRIQQVVRGDSAAYFCASSPASGGEGWAQYFGPGTRLTVL.

Within the sample, this clonotype is medium-sized. V is TRBV6-6 and J is TRBJ1-6, with D perhaps TRBD1 (6 bases). This CDR3 region has 16 residues. V was clipped by 6 bases and J by 1 base, with 13 bases between them. Per the germline V gene, CDR1 is MNHNY and CDR2 is SVGAGI (reference sequence). The CDR3 nucleotides are TGTGCCAGCAGCCAACTACAGGGTTCCTATAATTCACCCCTCCACTTT. As protein: CASSQLQGSYNSPLHF.

This clonotype rates as medium-sized (0.01 to 0.1%). This rearrangement joins TRBV4-3 to TRBJ1-1; 7 bases are a match to TRBD1. V lost 4 bases, J lost 5 bases, and 7 bases stayed unmatched. The CDR3 covers 14 residues. The germline V gene has CDR1 LGHNA and CDR2 YSLEER. In nucleotides, the CDR3 is TGCGCCAGCAGCCGGGTGGACAGGAAAACTGAAGCTTTCTTT. Its protein is CASSRVDRKTEAFF.

The genes are TRBV6-5 and TRBJ2-7; 7 bases map to TRBD1. The CDR3 runs to 13 residues. V gave up 6 bases and J gave up 2 bases; unmatched junction bases: 4. CDR1 and CDR2 (germline): MNHEY, SVGAGI. The CDR3 loop is CASRSTGTYEQYF. The CDR3 DNA reads TGTGCCAGCAGATCGACAGGGACCTACGAGCAGTACTTC.

The J gene is TRBJ2-2, the V gene TRBV12-3 or TRBV12-4; no definite D call. With 3 bases removed from V and 4 bases from J, the gap between germline ends came to 6 bases. There are 13 residues in the CDR3. The CDR3: CASSFGPTGELFF. DNA of the CDR3: TGTGCCAGCAGTTTTGGTCCCACCGGGGAGCTGTTTTTT.